Following are 18 T cell receptor beta chains from one sample sequenced in a study of OX40 agonist ivuxolimab in advanced cancers. Clones were read by immunoSEQ multiplex PCR, and TCRdb kept only the in-frame ones, dropping some. The sample records tens of thousands of clones, 84% being singletons. The sample in question was CD4+ or CD8+ T cells sorted from blood, obtained in a trial of the OX40 agonist ivuxolimab. The receptors derive from an adult with an advanced solid tumor such as melanoma, head and neck, liver or kidney cancer.

This rearrangement joins TRBV20-1 to TRBJ2-1; D might be TRBD1 (5 bases). This CDR3 has 11 residues. V lost 5 bases to trimming and J lost 8 bases, with 10 bases between them. Germline loops: CDR1 DFQATT, CDR2 SNEGSKA (reference sequence). CDR3 amino acids: CSAGSGYEQFF. The DNA for the CDR3 is TGCAGTGCTGGGTCAGGGTATGAGCAGTTCTTC.

The chain couples TRBV29-1 to TRBJ2-1, with 10 bases aligning to TRBD2. This CDR3 is built from 15 residues. Germline CDR1 and CDR2: SQVTM and ANQGSEA. With V trimmed by 6 bases and J by 4 bases, 9 bases remained unmatched. As DNA, the CDR3 is TGCAGCGTGGCAATAGCGGGGGGATATTACAATGAGCAGTTCTTC. Translated: CSVAIAGGYYNEQFF.

V is TRBV5-6 and J is TRBJ1-2, with 7 bases lining up with TRBD1. This CDR3 has 15 amino acids. With 0 bases clipped from V and 4 bases from J, the junction kept 6 bases outside the gene matches. CDR1 and CDR2 (germline): SGHDT, YYEEEE. For the CDR3, the DNA is TGTGCCAGCAGCTTGGGGCGAGACAGGGCCTATGGCTACACCTTC. It specifies CASSLGRDRAYGYTF.

The chain has TRBV28 and TRBJ1-1; 9 bases fit TRBD1. Germline loops: CDR1 MDHEN, CDR2 SYDVKM. The CDR3 is made up of 14 amino acids. With 2 bases clipped from V and 6 bases from J, the junction kept 4 bases outside the gene matches. The chain's CDR3 is CASSLRGQGAEAFF. CDR3 coding DNA: TGTGCCAGCAGTTTACGGGGACAGGGCGCTGAAGCTTTCTTT.

J is TRBJ1-2 and V is TRBV4-3; D not certain. This CDR3 spans 14 amino acids. Trimming shortened V by 4 bases and J by 7 bases, and 16 bases separated the two germline ends. Germline CDR1 is LGHNA and CDR2 is YSLEER. The chain's CDR3 is CASSLAGTSLGYTF. For the CDR3, the DNA is TGCGCCAGCAGCCTCGCCGGCACAAGTCTTGGCTACACCTTC.

The chain couples TRBV2 to TRBJ2-2; D is undetermined. Germline assignment: CDR1 SNHLY and CDR2 FYNNEI. CDR3 length: 14 amino acids. V dropped 4 bases and J dropped 3 bases, with 9 bases sitting between them. The CDR3 loop is CASSVGPHTGELFF. The CDR3 nucleotides read TGTGCCAGCAGTGTGGGCCCTCACACCGGGGAGCTGTTTTTT.

V and J are TRBV7-2 and TRBJ2-7; maybe TRBD1 (6 bases). This CDR3 spans 13 amino acids. Germline assignment: CDR1 SGHTA and CDR2 FQGNSA. V was trimmed by 6 bases and J by 6 bases, leaving 15 bases between them. The CDR3 protein is CASSDRTVGEQYF. The CDR3, as DNA: TGTGCCAGCAGTGACCGGACAGTCGGCGAGCAGTACTTC.

V and J are TRBV7-6 and TRBJ1-5; D unclear. The CDR3 length is 14 residues. V was pared by 5 bases and J by 4 bases, with 12 bases between. Germline CDR1 SGHVS, CDR2 FNYEAQ. CDR3 in amino acids: CASSADDGNQPQHF. The CDR3, as DNA: TGTGCCAGCAGCGCCGACGACGGGAATCAGCCCCAGCATTTT.

About this clone: The CDR3 carries no conserved terminal phenylalanine or tryptophan, so it likely arises from a read error. Because the CDR3's place on the DNA is in doubt, the DNA is left out and the CDR3 is given as listed by TCRdb. The chain recombines TRBV16 with TRBJ1-2. Per germline, CDR1 KGHSY and CDR2 FQNENV. From its first to its last residue, the CDR3 has 15 amino acids. CDR3 amino acids: CASSFSMVVRKTYGL.

V and J are TRBV23-1 and TRBJ2-7, with D hard to call. TRBV23-1 is placed among ORFs of uncertain function. V lost 11 bases and J 4 bases, leaving 9 bases between the germline ends. CDR3 length: 10 residues. The CDR3 sequence is CAPLWYEQYF. The CDR3 DNA reads as TGCGCCCCCTTATGGTACGAGCAGTACTTC.

The chain carries TRBV4-1 and TRBJ2-2; no firm D call. V lost 0 bases, J lost 13 bases, and 15 bases lay in between. The CDR3 is 14 residues long. CDR1 and CDR2 from the germline V gene are MGHRA and YSYEKL. Here the CDR3 reads CASSQDLSGPRLFF. In DNA, the CDR3 is TGCGCCAGCAGCCAAGATCTAAGTGGACCTCGGCTGTTTTTT.

The rearrangement links TRBV7-2 to TRBJ1-1, with D uncertain. CDR1 and CDR2 (germline): SGHTA, FQGNSA. The CDR3 covers 17 residues. The germline V and J ends were trimmed by 5 bases and 0 bases, with 19 bases remaining between them. CDR3 coding DNA: TGTGCCAGCAGCACCACATTAGGGTGGGAGATGAACACTGAAGCTTTCTTT. It is translated as CASSTTLGWEMNTEAFF.

This clone appeared a single time. The chain recombines TRBV5-1 with TRBJ2-7, with unresolved D. The CDR3 extends over 14 amino acids. Germline-derived CDR1 and CDR2 are SGHRS and YFSETQ. The V end was cut by 1 base, the J end by 4 bases, with 12 bases between. In DNA form, the CDR3 reads TGCGCCAGCAGCTTGCTTTCCCTCTTATACGAGCAGTACTTC. Protein sequence: CASSLLSLLYEQYF.

This chain connects TRBV6-6 to TRBJ2-7; D is ambiguous. The CDR3 has 14 residues. Germline-derived CDR1 and CDR2 are MNHNY and SVGAGI (reference sequence). V was clipped by 6 bases and J by 0 bases, with 12 bases between them. The CDR3: CASRRTQSSYEQYF. DNA of the CDR3: TGTGCCAGCAGACGAACTCAGAGCTCCTACGAGCAGTACTTC.

The V gene is TRBV30, the J gene TRBJ1-3; no firm D call. Germline V lookup: CDR1 GTSNPN, CDR2 SVGIG (reference sequence). The V end was cut by 4 bases, the J end by 0 bases, with 16 bases between. This CDR3 contains 16 residues. This CDR3 is CAWTARRASSGNTIYF. In nucleotides, the CDR3 is TGTGCCTGGACCGCCCGAAGGGCTTCCTCTGGAAACACCATATATTTT.

The chain couples TRBV19 to TRBJ1-1, with D possibly TRBD1 on 6 matching bases. The CDR3 consists of 15 residues. Looked up from germline, CDR1 is LNHDA and CDR2 is SQIVND (reference sequence). With 4 bases removed from V and 3 bases from J, the gap between germline ends came to 15 bases. The CDR3 here is CASSKGGKGDTEAFF. CDR3 DNA: TGTGCCAGTAGTAAAGGAGGAAAGGGGGACACTGAAGCTTTCTTT.

The J gene is TRBJ2-7, the V gene TRBV6-1, with 14 bases that match TRBD2. Germline CDR1 and CDR2: MNHNS and SASEGT. The J segment lost 6 bases and the V segment lost 3 bases, leaving 7 bases of the junction unmatched. This CDR3 region has 16 residues. The CDR3 region has the DNA TGTGCCAGCAGTGATGTGGGACTAGCGGGAGTCGGCGAGCAGTACTTC. Translated, it gives CASSDVGLAGVGEQYF.

This chain uses TRBV2 with TRBJ2-3, with TRBD2 as a possible D gene (7 bases). Germline CDR1 and CDR2: SNHLY and FYNNEI. The CDR3 runs to 18 residues. The germline V and J ends were trimmed by 2 bases and 0 bases, with 18 bases remaining between them. The CDR3 region has the DNA TGTGCCAGCAGTGAACCCACGAAGGGGAGGGGGAGCACAGATACGCAGTATTTT. This sequence encodes CASSEPTKGRGSTDTQYF.